The 16 T cell receptor beta chains below were found in one sample sequenced in a study of shared clonotypes between healthy human individuals. Using immunoSEQ multiplex PCR, the repertoire was profiled, and TCRdb retains in-frame clones only, with some absent. The table lists over 2 million clones, about 95% of them singletons. CD45RO negativity and positive selection for CCR7 defined naive CD8 cells, a population that excluded terminally differentiated effector memory CD45RA+ cells. Sequences were obtained from naive CD8+ T cells sorted from blood. These receptors were obtained from a man aged 18-30 years in good health.

V and J are TRBV7-3 and TRBJ2-1; D tentatively fits TRBD1 or TRBD2 (5 bases each). This CDR3 is built from 14 residues. Germline CDR1 and CDR2: SGHTA and FQGTGA. With 5 bases removed from V and 6 bases from J, the gap between germline ends came to 14 bases. DNA of the CDR3: TGTGCCAGCAGCCCGCGAGGGACGCTCAATGAGCAGTTCTTC. It translates to CASSPRGTLNEQFF.

The genes are TRBV4-3 and TRBJ2-7; possibly TRBD2 for D (6 bases). This CDR3 is 15 amino acids long. Germline assignment: CDR1 LGHNA and CDR2 YSLEER. The V end was cut by 0 bases, the J end by 6 bases, with 15 bases between. Here the CDR3 reads CASSQDAGLPSEQYF. DNA for the CDR3: TGCGCCAGCAGCCAAGATGCGGGACTTCCTTCCGAGCAGTACTTC.

The rearrangement joins TRBV7-9 to TRBJ2-3; the D gene is possibly TRBD2 (5 bases). Deletions cut 8 bases from V and 2 bases from J, with 14 bases between. CDR3 size: 14 residues. Germline V gene data show CDR1 as SEHNR and CDR2 as FQNEAQ (reference sequence). CDR3: CASGEYGDTDTQYF. The CDR3, as DNA: TGTGCCAGCGGGGAGTATGGAGACACAGATACGCAGTATTTT.

Comment on this clone: Other DNA variants within this sample encode the same CDR3. The chain carries TRBV4-1 and TRBJ2-1; no firm D call. Germline CDR1 reads MGHRA; CDR2 reads YSYEKL. The CDR3 is 14 residues long. V was clipped by 1 base and J by 1 base, with 5 bases between them. The CDR3 here is CASSQAGSYNEQFF. The CDR3 bases are TGCGCCAGCAGCCAAGCGGGTTCCTACAATGAGCAGTTCTTC.

This clone was detected only once. This chain joins TRBV5-6 and TRBJ2-3; unclear D gene. Deletions cut 4 bases from V and 2 bases from J, with 2 bases between. Germline lookup yields CDR1 SGHDT and CDR2 YYEEEE. The CDR3 has 11 amino acids. CDR3 DNA sequence: TGTGCCAGCAGCGACACAGATACGCAGTATTTT. Amino acids: CASSDTDTQYF.

The V call is TRBV15, the J call TRBJ2-3, with D uncertain. Germline CDR1 LNHNV, CDR2 YYDKDF (reference sequence). Trimming pared 7 bases from V and 0 bases from J, leaving 11 bases between. The CDR3 totals 14 residues. The CDR3 here is CATNLGSSTDTQYF. The DNA of the CDR3 is TGTGCCACCAATCTCGGATCTAGCACAGATACGCAGTATTTT.

V gene TRBV5-6 combines with J gene TRBJ2-3; 7 bases align to TRBD2. J lost 6 bases, V lost 5 bases, and 12 bases had no gene match. This CDR3 region has 15 residues. Germline V gene lookup returns CDR1 SGHDT and CDR2 YYEEEE. In nucleotides, the CDR3 is TGTGCCAGCAGACCACCGGGAGGCGCAATGGATACGCAGTATTTT. This sequence encodes CASRPPGGAMDTQYF.

A word on this clone: The sample contains more than one DNA sequence encoding this CDR3. This rearrangement joins TRBV30 to TRBJ1-6; 7 bases fit TRBD1. The germline gives CDR1 GTSNPN, CDR2 SVGIG (reference sequence). V gave up 5 bases and J gave up 5 bases; unmatched junction bases: 3. The CDR3 sequence is 13 residues long. This CDR3 is CAWSGTDNSPLHF. CDR3 DNA sequence: TGTGCCTGGTCCGGGACAGATAATTCACCCCTCCACTTT.

The chain combines TRBV2 with TRBJ2-3; D unresolved. Germline V gene sequence: CDR1 SNHLY, CDR2 FYNNEI. The CDR3 runs 13 residues. The V gene lost 5 bases and the J gene lost 2 bases, with 8 bases spanning the gap. The chain's CDR3 is CASSLIHTDTQYF. In nucleotides, the CDR3 is TGTGCCAGCAGTCTAATCCACACAGATACGCAGTATTTT.

This chain links TRBV5-1 with TRBJ2-7; weak D call: TRBD2 (6 bases). The CDR3 is 13 residues long. CDR1 and CDR2 (germline): SGHRS, YFSETQ. V was trimmed by 5 bases and J by 2 bases, leaving 11 bases between them. CDR3 protein: CASRFRTTYEQYF. As DNA, the CDR3 is TGCGCCAGCAGATTTCGGACTACCTACGAGCAGTACTTC.

The V gene is TRBV4-1, the J gene TRBJ1-1; D might be TRBD1 (5 bases). The CDR3 totals 13 residues. CDR1 and CDR2 (germline): MGHRA, YSYEKL. Trimming removed 4 bases from V and 2 bases from J, with 8 bases in between. CDR3 protein: CASSLGDNTEAFF. The CDR3 nucleotides are TGCGCCAGCAGCCTCGGGGACAACACTGAAGCTTTCTTT.

This chain connects TRBV27 to TRBJ2-1, with 7 bases matching TRBD2. CDR3 length: 18 amino acids. V was clipped by 1 base and J by 0 bases; unmatched bases: 9. Germline V CDR1 and CDR2: MNHEY, SMNVEV (reference sequence). The CDR3 nucleotides are TGTGCCAGCAGTTTATTATGGGAAGCGGGAAGCTCCTACAATGAGCAGTTCTTC. The encoded protein is CASSLLWEAGSSYNEQFF.

CDR3 nucleotide sequence: TGTGCCAGCAGCCTTCCCTGGGACCTAATGTGCAATCAGCCCCAGCATTTT. Amino acid sequence: CASSLPWDLMCNQPQHF. The V gene is TRBV7-3, the J gene TRBJ1-5; a weak D match, TRBD1 (5 bases). Trimming cost V 5 bases and J 2 bases, with 19 bases left between them. Germline-derived CDR1 and CDR2 are SGHTA and FQGTGA. The CDR3 extends over 17 amino acids.

The chain uses TRBV27 and TRBJ2-7; D call uncertain. Trimming shortened V by 5 bases and J by 3 bases, and 14 bases separated the two germline ends. This CDR3 comprises 14 residues. CDR1 is MNHEY, CDR2 SMNVEV, per germline (reference sequence). The CDR3 sequence: CASSTTFENYEQYF. The CDR3 coding sequence is TGTGCCAGCAGTACCACGTTCGAGAACTACGAGCAGTACTTC.

The chain links TRBV27 to TRBJ2-1; 10 nucleotides line up with TRBD2. Trimming at V came to 2 bases and at J to 1 base, leaving 2 bases not matched to a gene. Germline CDR1 and CDR2: MNHEY and SMNVEV (reference sequence). The CDR3 is 16 amino acids. The CDR3 bases are TGTGCCAGCAGTTTAGATAGCGGGGGGTCCTACAATGAGCAGTTCTTC. Translation gives CASSLDSGGSYNEQFF.

The genes are TRBV2 and TRBJ2-7; 10 bases map to TRBD2. J lost 0 bases, V lost 5 bases, and 4 bases had no gene match. The germline V gene has CDR1 SNHLY and CDR2 FYNNEI. The CDR3 has 15 residues. The CDR3 sequence: CASSSSGGLSYEQYF. For the CDR3, the DNA is TGTGCCAGCAGTTCTAGCGGGGGCCTCTCCTACGAGCAGTACTTC.